This T cell receptor beta chain was found in a study of vaccination and CD4 T cells after COVID-19. Study context: Post-COVID draws came a median roughly 97 days after diagnosis (range 35 to 161). Typically, post-vaccine samples were obtained a median about 79 days after dose two, within a range of 14 to 241. Overlapping spike peptides served as the stimulus for the cells. These peptides came from SARS-CoV-2 and from the common cold coronaviruses HCoV-NL63, HCoV-OC43 and HCoV-229E. Researchers treated control cultures with a CEFX pool, an HIV-1 Nef pool, or no peptide.

The Oncomine TCR Beta short-read assay generated sequence data from the DNA of cultured CD4+ T cells. CD4+ T cells were cultured, and genomic DNA was extracted from them. MiXCR, run by TCRdb on the PCR reads, gives a single entry per CDR3 protein. This table holds about 9,400 distinct CDR3 sequences, roughly a third found once. Comment on this clonotype: Its matching antigen is unknown.

The junction had 13 bases not matched to a gene; V was cut back by 4 bases and J by 9 bases. The CDR3 is 17 amino acids. Germline CDR1 is SGHNT and CDR2 is YYREEE (reference sequence). The sample's treatment: roughly 11-day PBMC culture with coronavirus spike peptide pools or control peptides (ViraFEST assay). From the unexposed donor, CD4+ T cells were collected ahead of the COVID-19 pandemic (2011-2018). Sequencing was performed on CD4+ T cells from blood, cultured in vitro. The sequence was obtained from a human donor in good health. The chain couples TRBV5-4 to TRBJ2-1, with 13 nucleotides matching TRBD2. This chain's CDR3 is CASSQLSGTSGTGEQFF. DNA for the CDR3: TGTGCCAGCAGCCAACTCTCCGGGACTAGCGGGACGGGTGAGCAGTTCTTC. Full variable domain (missing parts from reference TRBV5-4 and TRBJ2-1): ETGVTQSPTHLIKTRGQQVTLRCSSQSGHNTVSWYQQALGQGPQFIFQYYREEENGRGNFPPRFSGLQFPNYSSELNVNALELDDSALYLCASSQLSGTSGTGEQFFGPGTRLTVL.